The next 9 T cell receptor beta chains were all read from a single sample in a study of blood T cell repertoires in COVID-19. Method: immunoSEQ multiplex PCR; TCRdb's copy keeps in-frame clones and lacks some. The sample carries 250,000 to 300,000 clones, 90% to 95% recorded once. The source material was PBMCs or T cells enriched from blood (not recorded which). Source of these receptors: a human donor in a cohort exposed to, infected with or recovered from COVID-19 (not recorded which). The donor label of this sample is uncertain.

The chain is built from TRBV4-2 and TRBJ1-1, with 7 bases that match TRBD1. The junction had 7 bases not matched to a gene; V was cut back by 1 base and J by 2 bases. The V gene's germline CDR1 is LGHNA and CDR2 YNFKEQ. The CDR3 has 16 amino acids. The CDR3 sequence is CASSQALGTANTEAFF. The CDR3, as DNA: TGTGCCAGCAGCCAAGCCCTGGGGACAGCCAACACTGAAGCTTTCTTT.

This clone was seen only a few times. This chain links TRBV7-9 with TRBJ1-2, with D possibly being TRBD1 (5 bases). V dropped 2 bases and J dropped 4 bases, with 11 bases sitting between them. Germline V gene sequence: CDR1 SEHNR, CDR2 FQNEAQ (reference sequence). The CDR3 spans 14 residues. CDR3 nucleotides: TGTGCCAGCAGCTTAATAGGGGCAGTCTATGGCTACACCTTC. Translated: CASSLIGAVYGYTF. The entire variable domain, with the rest obtained from reference TRBV7-9 and TRBJ1-2, is as follows: DTGVSQNPRHKITKRGQNVTFRCDPISEHNRLYWYRQTLGQGPEFLTYFQNEAQLEKSRLLSDRFSAERPKGSFSTLEIQRTEQGDSAMYLCASSLIGAVYGYTFGSGTRLTVV.

This chain joins TRBV20-1 and TRBJ2-3; 8 bases align to TRBD2. The CDR3 is 14 amino acids. CDR1 and CDR2 from the germline V gene are DFQATT and SNEGSKA (reference sequence). V shed 3 bases, J shed 4 bases, and the junction held 6 bases outside the gene matches. The CDR3 loop reads CSASLRGDADTQYF. The DNA for the CDR3 is TGCAGTGCTAGTCTGCGGGGGGATGCAGATACGCAGTATTTT.

This chain uses TRBV14 with TRBJ2-2, with 9 nucleotides matching TRBD1. V lost 6 bases and J lost 5; bases outside the gene matches: 7. There are 15 residues in the CDR3. In germline, CDR1 is SGHDN, CDR2 FVKESK. As DNA, the CDR3 is TGTGCCAGCAGTCGGACAGGGGAGGTGACCGGGGAGCTGTTTTTT. Translated, it gives CASSRTGEVTGELFF.

This clone was found a few times. The chain links TRBV6-5 to TRBJ2-4; D is perhaps TRBD1 (5 bases). Per germline, CDR1 MNHEY and CDR2 SVGAGI. This CDR3 region has 13 residues. V gave up 8 bases and J gave up 1 base, with 9 bases separating them. CDR3 nucleotide sequence: TGTGCCAGCCACTCAGGGGCCAAAAACATTCAGTACTTC. This gives the protein CASHSGAKNIQYF.

The chain has TRBV10-1 and TRBJ2-3, with 10 bases that match TRBD2. The CDR3 extends over 19 amino acids. The V gene end was trimmed by 4 bases and the J gene end by 1 base; junction bases not matched to a gene: 14. CDR1 WNHNN and CDR2 SYGVQD come from the germline V gene (reference sequence). CDR3 sequence: CASSVIAGGHGSCTDTQYF. For the CDR3, the DNA is TGCGCCAGCAGTGTAATAGCGGGGGGCCACGGGTCTTGCACAGATACGCAGTATTTT.

The chain uses TRBV3-1 (or the pseudogene TRBV3-2) and TRBJ2-7; the match to TRBD1 covers 7 bases. Germline lookup yields CDR1 LGHDT and CDR2 YNNKEL (reference sequence). This CDR3 has 12 residues. Unmatched junction bases numbered 4, after V lost 5 bases and J lost 6 bases. CDR3 loop: CASSSTGVEQYF. The CDR3, as DNA: TGTGCCAGCAGCTCCACAGGGGTCGAGCAGTACTTC.

The chain is built from TRBV5-4 and TRBJ2-7; D gene ambiguous. V gave up 0 bases and J gave up 4 bases, with 8 bases separating them. The V gene's germline CDR1 is SGHNT and CDR2 YYREEE (reference sequence). The CDR3 sequence is 13 residues long. The CDR3 spells CASSLGHQYEQYF. DNA of the CDR3: TGTGCCAGCAGCTTGGGACACCAATACGAGCAGTACTTC.

The chain joins TRBV4-1 to TRBJ1-2, with D perhaps TRBD1 (5 bases). Germline values: CDR1 MGHRA, CDR2 YSYEKL. The CDR3 is made up of 16 amino acids. Trimming removed 0 bases at V and 8 bases at J, with 19 bases between. The chain's CDR3 is CASSQDLRGFGEGYTF. The CDR3 coding sequence is TGCGCCAGCAGCCAAGATTTGCGGGGGTTCGGCGAGGGCTACACCTTC.